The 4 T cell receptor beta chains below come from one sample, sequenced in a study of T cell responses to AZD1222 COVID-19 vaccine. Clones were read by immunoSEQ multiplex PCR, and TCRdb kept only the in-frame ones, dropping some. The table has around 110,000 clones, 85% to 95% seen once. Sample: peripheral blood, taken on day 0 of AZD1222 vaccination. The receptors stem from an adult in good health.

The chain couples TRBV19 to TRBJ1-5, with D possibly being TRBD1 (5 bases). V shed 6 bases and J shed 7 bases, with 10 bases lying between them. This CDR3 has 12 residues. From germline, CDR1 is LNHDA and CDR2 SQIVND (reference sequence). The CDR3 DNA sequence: TGTGCCAGTAGGATTGGGGGGCAGCCCCAGCATTTT. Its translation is CASRIGGQPQHF.

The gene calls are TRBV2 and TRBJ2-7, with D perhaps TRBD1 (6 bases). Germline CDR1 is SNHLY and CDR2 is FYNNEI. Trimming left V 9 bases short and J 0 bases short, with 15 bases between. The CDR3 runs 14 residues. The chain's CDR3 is CAREEIQGSYEQYF. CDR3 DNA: TGTGCCAGAGAGGAGATACAGGGCTCCTACGAGCAGTACTTC.

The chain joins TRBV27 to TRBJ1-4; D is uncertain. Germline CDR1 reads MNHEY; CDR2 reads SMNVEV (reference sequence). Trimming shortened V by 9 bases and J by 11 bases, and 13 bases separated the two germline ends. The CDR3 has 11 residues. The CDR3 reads CASSRNGKLFF. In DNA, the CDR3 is TGTGCCAGTTCAAGGAACGGCAAACTGTTTTTT.

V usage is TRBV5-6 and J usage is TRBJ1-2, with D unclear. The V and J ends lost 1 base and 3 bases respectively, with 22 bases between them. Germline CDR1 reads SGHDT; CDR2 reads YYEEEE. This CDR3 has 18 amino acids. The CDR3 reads CASSLMVQPFLAHYGYTF. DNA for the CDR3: TGTGCCAGCAGCTTGATGGTTCAGCCATTCCTTGCCCACTATGGCTACACCTTC.